The 9 T cell receptor beta chains given below trace back to one sample, sequenced in a study of T cells in Graves' hyperthyroidism and ophthalmopathy. Template material for amplifying TCR beta CDR3 regions consisted of RNA transcripts. TCR CDR3 underwent first-round RT-PCR with the HTBI primer set. TCRdb passed the multiplex PCR reads through MiXCR, listing each CDR3 protein once. Of some 600,000 distinct CDR3 sequences in the sample, more than 11% were seen once. The specimen was blood. The receptors shown here come from a woman in her twenties or thirties with Graves' hyperthyroidism that later progressed to Graves' ophthalmopathy.

In its sample, this clonotype was seen a few times. The J gene is TRBJ2-7, the V gene TRBV6-2 or TRBV6-3; 8 bases are a match to TRBD2. The ends lost 7 bases at V and 0 bases at J; junction bases unmatched: 5. The CDR3 covers 14 residues. The V gene's germline CDR1 is MNHEY and CDR2 SVGEGT. In DNA form, the CDR3 reads TGTGCCAGCAAAGGCAGCGGGAGCTCCTACGAGCAGTACTTC. Translated: CASKGSGSSYEQYF.

At least ten counts were recorded for this clonotype. The rearrangement uses TRBV11-2 and TRBJ1-1; 9 positions agree with TRBD1. This CDR3 has 15 amino acids. Germline V gene lookup returns CDR1 SGHAT and CDR2 FQNNGV. V was clipped by 1 base and J by 5 bases; unmatched bases: 5. CDR3: CASSLVGQGMTEAFF. The CDR3 region has the DNA TGTGCCAGCAGCTTAGTCGGACAGGGGATGACTGAAGCTTTCTTT.

The V call is TRBV6-1, the J call TRBJ2-2, with a possible D match to TRBD1 (5 bases). Trimming removed 6 bases from V and 6 bases from J, with 14 bases in between. From germline, CDR1 is MNHNS and CDR2 SASEGT. The CDR3 runs 14 residues. CDR3 amino acids: CASSWTYNAGELFF. The DNA for the CDR3 is TGTGCCAGCAGCTGGACATATAACGCCGGGGAGCTGTTTTTT.

This clonotype occurred many times. This sequence joins TRBV30 and TRBJ2-7; no firm D call. The CDR3 runs to 11 residues. From germline, CDR1 is GTSNPN and CDR2 SVGIG (reference sequence). V lost 3 bases, J lost 1 base, and 4 bases lay in between. CDR3 bases: TGTGCCTGGAGACTTTCCTACGAGCAGTACTTC. It codes for CAWRLSYEQYF. The variable domain in full, with the rest retrieved from reference TRBV30 and TRBJ2-7, is SQTIHQWPATLVQPVGSPLSLECTVEGTSNPNLYWYRQAAGRGLQLLFYSVGIGQISSEVPQNLSASRPQDRQFILSSKKLLLSDSGFYLCAWRLSYEQYFGPGTRLTVT.

A few counts support this clonotype. This sequence joins TRBV7-6 and TRBJ2-1, with 8 bases that match TRBD1. Germline V lookup: CDR1 SGHVS, CDR2 FNYEAQ. This CDR3 is built from 15 residues. V lost 2 bases and J lost 4; bases outside the gene matches: 4. CDR3 loop: CASSLRQGLYNEQFF. The CDR3 DNA follows: TGTGCCAGCAGCTTAAGACAGGGGTTATACAATGAGCAGTTCTTC.

This clonotype is labeled medium-sized (0.01 to 0.1%). This rearrangement joins TRBV5-5 to TRBJ1-6; D not certain. Trimming took 1 base from V and 7 from J, leaving 9 bases between them. The CDR3 runs to 14 residues. Germline loops: CDR1 SGHKS, CDR2 YYEKEE (reference sequence). The chain's CDR3 is CASSLPSGNSPLHF. The CDR3 DNA reads TGTGCCAGCAGCTTGCCGTCTGGGAATTCACCCCTCCACTTT. The whole variable domain, remainder taken from reference TRBV5-5 and TRBJ1-6, is DAGVTQSPTHLIKTRGQQVTLRCSPISGHKSVSWYQQVLGQGPQFIFQYYEKEERGRGNFPDRFSARQFPNYSSELNVNALLLGDSALYLCASSLPSGNSPLHFGNGTRLTVT.

In this sample, this clonotype turned up a few times. This chain's CDR3 is CASSVTGTSGIHTGELFF. The CDR3 DNA follows: TGTGCCAGCAGCGTGACCGGGACTAGCGGGATACACACCGGGGAGCTGTTTTTT. The V call is TRBV9, the J call TRBJ2-2, with 13 bases fitting TRBD2. J lost 3 bases, V lost 2 bases, and 7 bases had no gene match. Per germline, CDR1 SGDLS and CDR2 YYNGEE. This CDR3 comprises 18 residues.

Points on this clonotype: This sequence may be a read error, since a much larger clone differs from it by one base. The V gene is TRBV2, the J gene TRBJ1-1; D gene uncertain. The CDR3 runs to 12 residues. Germline CDR1 reads SNHLY; CDR2 reads FYNNEI. V was cut by 5 bases and J by 1 base, with 5 bases left in between. In DNA form, the CDR3 reads TGTGCCAGCAGTATGCGGAACACTGAAGCTTTCTTT. Its protein product is CASSMRNTEAFF.

V usage is TRBV4-1 and J usage is TRBJ1-5, with D maybe TRBD1 (6 bases). CDR1 MGHRA and CDR2 YSYEKL come from the germline V gene. V was cut by 1 base and J by 2 bases, with 15 bases left in between. CDR3 length: 17 amino acids. The chain's CDR3 is CASSQGLRGEGNQPQHF. CDR3 bases: TGCGCCAGCAGCCAAGGACTCAGGGGAGAGGGCAATCAGCCCCAGCATTTT.